A single sample gave rise to the 13 T cell receptor beta chains below, sequenced in a study of cytomegalovirus exposure and HLA in healthy donors. Primers for the PCR totalled 60 Vbeta and 13 Jbeta. Repertoires were generated with immunoSEQ multiplex PCR, while TCRdb's copy carries only in-frame clones and drops some. The sample records approximately 120,000 clones, more than 65% being singletons. Sequencing used PBMCs. These receptor sequences come from a man aged 18 to 29 in good health and CMV-seropositive.

V and J are TRBV9 and TRBJ2-3; 7 bases map to TRBD2. The V gene's germline CDR1 is SGDLS and CDR2 YYNGEE. Germline trimming cut 3 bases from V and 4 bases from J; bases unmatched to any gene: 11. The CDR3 is 16 residues long. CDR3 sequence: CASSDTSGVEADTQYF. For the CDR3, the DNA is TGTGCCAGCAGCGATACGAGCGGGGTGGAAGCAGATACGCAGTATTTT.

This chain links TRBV2 with TRBJ1-1; possible D gene TRBD1, 6 bases. CDR1 is SNHLY and CDR2 is FYNNEI in the germline V gene. Trimming cost V 10 bases and J 4 bases, with 16 bases left between them. This CDR3 has 13 amino acids. DNA for the CDR3: TGTGCCAACAGGGACTGGAAGGCCACTGAAGCTTTCTTT. It codes for CANRDWKATEAFF.

This clone is a singleton in its sample. The chain links TRBV2 to TRBJ2-6; the match to TRBD1 covers 12 bases. Per germline, CDR1 SNHLY and CDR2 FYNNEI. The CDR3 runs 20 residues. The V segment lost 7 bases and the J segment 1 base; nucleotides outside the gene matches: 14. The CDR3 DNA reads TGTGCCAGCACCGAAAGGTTCCCGGGACAGGGGGCGTCTGGGGCCAACGTCCTGACTTTC. Its translation is CASTERFPGQGASGANVLTF. The variable domain in full, completed from reference TRBV2 and TRBJ2-6, reads EPEVTQTPSHQVTQMGQEVILRCVPISNHLYFYWYRQILGQKVEFLVSFYNNEISEKSEIFDDQFSVERPDGSNFTLKIRSTKLEDSAMYFCASTERFPGQGASGANVLTFGAGSRLTVL.

This clone has just one count. The chain joins TRBV10-3 to TRBJ1-1; 10 bases map to TRBD1. The CDR3 is 14 amino acids. Looked up from germline, CDR1 is ENHRY and CDR2 is SYGVKD. V dropped 5 bases and J dropped 2; count of bases not matched to a gene: 2. The CDR3 DNA is TGTGCCATCAGTAAGACAGGGGGCAACACTGAAGCTTTCTTT. Encoded protein: CAISKTGGNTEAFF.

The chain joins TRBV2 to TRBJ2-1, with D hard to call. CDR3 size: 12 residues. Germline lookup yields CDR1 SNHLY and CDR2 FYNNEI. V lost 3 bases to trimming and J lost 8 bases, with 8 bases between them. The DNA of the CDR3 is TGTGCCAGCAGTGACAGTACATATGAGCAGTTCTTC. It is translated as CASSDSTYEQFF.

This clone was seen only a few times. This rearrangement joins TRBV30 to TRBJ1-1, with 7 bases that match TRBD1. V lost 4 bases to trimming and J lost 4 bases; unmatched junction nucleotides: 3. Germline CDR1 GTSNPN, CDR2 SVGIG (reference sequence). The CDR3 runs 12 residues. The CDR3 coding sequence is TGTGCCTGGAACAGGGGAGGCACTGAAGCTTTCTTT. This codes for CAWNRGGTEAFF.

The V and J genes are TRBV9 and TRBJ2-7; TRBD1 aligns across 7 bases. Germline V CDR1 and CDR2: SGDLS, YYNGEE. Trimming removed 3 bases from V and 0 bases from J; junction bases left unmatched: 3. This CDR3 region has 14 residues. The CDR3 DNA reads TGTGCCAGCAGCGGAGGGGACAGCTCCTACGAGCAGTACTTC. Translated: CASSGGDSSYEQYF.

V and J are TRBV10-3 and TRBJ1-3; the D is unclear. Germline values: CDR1 ENHRY, CDR2 SYGVKD. The CDR3 spans 15 residues. The V gene lost 2 bases and the J gene lost 2 bases, with 10 bases spanning the gap. CDR3 bases: TGTGCCATCAGTGAGGGAAATACAGCTGGAAACACCATATATTTT. Translating gives CAISEGNTAGNTIYF.

The gene calls are TRBV4-1 and TRBJ1-1; no clear D gene. Germline values: CDR1 MGHRA, CDR2 YSYEKL. V was pared by 7 bases and J by 0 bases, with 15 bases between. The length of the CDR3 is 15 residues. CDR3 in amino acids: CASIMGPAMNTEAFF. Written as DNA, the CDR3 is TGCGCCAGCATTATGGGCCCTGCCATGAACACTGAAGCTTTCTTT.

Points on this clone: At one end, the junction sequence differs from germline, possibly due to a read error. Additional DNA sequences in this sample encode the identical CDR3. The chain links TRBV11-2 to TRBJ2-5; 7 bases agree with TRBD1. Germline values: CDR1 SGHAT, CDR2 FQNNGV. The CDR3 runs 13 residues. This CDR3 is CASSLWTGETQYF. CDR3 nucleotides: TGCGCCAGCAGCCTCTGGACAGGAGAGACCCAGTACTTC.

This sequence joins TRBV9 and TRBJ1-2, with D perhaps matching TRBD1 (6 bases). V lost 5 bases, J lost 5 bases, and 28 bases lay in between. Germline values: CDR1 SGDLS, CDR2 YYNGEE. This CDR3 comprises 18 residues. The CDR3 region is CASSPSPYSTGRRYGYTF. In DNA form, the CDR3 reads TGTGCCAGCAGTCCATCCCCGTACTCTACAGGGCGACGTTATGGCTACACCTTC.

The V call is TRBV11-2, the J call TRBJ2-3, with D unresolved. V shed 0 bases and J shed 3 bases, with 10 bases lying between them. This CDR3 spans 15 amino acids. Germline V gene sequence: CDR1 SGHAT, CDR2 FQNNGV. CDR3 sequence reads: CASSLDLERTDTQYF. The CDR3 bases are TGTGCCAGCAGCTTAGATTTGGAGAGAACAGATACGCAGTATTTT. The full variable domain, in which reference TRBV11-2 and TRBJ2-3 provide the parts outside the CDR3, is EAGVAQSPRYKIIEKRQSVAFWCNPISGHATLYWYQQILGQGPKLLIQFQNNGVVDDSQLPKDRFSAERLKGVDSTLKIQPAKLEDSAVYLCASSLDLERTDTQYFGPGTRLTVL.

The gene calls are TRBV9 and TRBJ1-3; the D is unclear. The CDR3 loop spans 15 amino acids. CDR1 and CDR2 (germline): SGDLS, YYNGEE. Trimming pared 0 bases from V and 2 bases from J, leaving 9 bases between. CDR3 loop: CASSVGSGTGNTIYF. The CDR3 region has the DNA TGTGCCAGCAGCGTAGGGAGCGGTACTGGAAACACCATATATTTT.